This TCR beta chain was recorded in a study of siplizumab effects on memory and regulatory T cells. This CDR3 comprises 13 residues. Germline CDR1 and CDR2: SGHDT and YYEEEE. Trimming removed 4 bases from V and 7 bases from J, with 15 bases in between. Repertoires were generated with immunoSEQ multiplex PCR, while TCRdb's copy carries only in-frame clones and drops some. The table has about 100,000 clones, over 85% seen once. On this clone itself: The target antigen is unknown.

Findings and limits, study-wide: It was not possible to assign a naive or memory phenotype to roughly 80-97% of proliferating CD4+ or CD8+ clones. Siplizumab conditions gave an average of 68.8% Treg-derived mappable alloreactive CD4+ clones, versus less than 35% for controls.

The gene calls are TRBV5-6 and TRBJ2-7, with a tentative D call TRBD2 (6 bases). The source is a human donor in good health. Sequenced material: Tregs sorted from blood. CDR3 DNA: TGTGCCAGCAGCCCCGGAGGAGGGGATGAGCAGTACTTC. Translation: CASSPGGGDEQYF.